The clone carrying this TCR beta chain was seen ten or more times. TCRdb used MiXCR to reprocess the 5' RACE reads, holding one entry per CDR3 protein. The sample carries about 120,000 distinct CDR3 sequences, less than 14% recorded once. The sample is drawn from a study of spatial heterogeneity in lung cancer. Study-level information: In the raw reads, each unique TCR and UMI combination was present more than ten times on average.

Germline-derived CDR1 and CDR2 are SEHNR and FQNEAQ (reference sequence). The V gene lost 3 bases and the J gene lost 0 bases, with 9 bases spanning the gap. The CDR3 spans 16 residues. Time point: blood at routine non-recurrence follow-up after resection. In each case, whole RNA from tumor, nontumor lung or frozen PBMC was sequenced unsorted. The receptor was isolated from a female donor with early-stage non-small cell lung cancer. The source was PBMCs, collected at follow-up. The J gene is TRBJ2-6, the V gene TRBV7-9; D remains unclear. CDR3 in amino acids: CASSFTRYSGANVLTF. CDR3 bases: TGTGCCAGCAGCTTCACCCGTTACTCTGGGGCCAACGTCCTGACTTTC.